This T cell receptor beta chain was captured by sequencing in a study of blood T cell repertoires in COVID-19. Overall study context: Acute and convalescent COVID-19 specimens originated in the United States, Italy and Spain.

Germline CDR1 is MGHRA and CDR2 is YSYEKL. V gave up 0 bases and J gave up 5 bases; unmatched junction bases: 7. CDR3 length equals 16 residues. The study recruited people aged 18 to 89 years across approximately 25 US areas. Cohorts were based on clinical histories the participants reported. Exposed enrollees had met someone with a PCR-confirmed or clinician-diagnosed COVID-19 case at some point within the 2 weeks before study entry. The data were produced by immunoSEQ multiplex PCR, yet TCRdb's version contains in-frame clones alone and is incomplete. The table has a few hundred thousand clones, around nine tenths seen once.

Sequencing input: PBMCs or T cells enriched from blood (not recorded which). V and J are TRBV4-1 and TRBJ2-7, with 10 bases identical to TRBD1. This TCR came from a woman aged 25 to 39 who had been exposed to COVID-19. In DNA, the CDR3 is TGCGCCAGCAGCCAAGATATAGAGACAGGGGGCAACGAGCAGTACTTC. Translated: CASSQDIETGGNEQYF.